A single sample gave rise to the 23 T cell receptor beta chains below, sequenced in a study of regulatory T cells in long-lasting Graves disease. Sample time point: newly diagnosed GD, antithyroid drugs for less than 3 months. From RNA extracted from PBMCs, the TCR library was made. For TCR beta, libraries came from iRepertoire HTBI primers and Arm-PCR of CDR3 regions. TCRdb reprocessed the multiplex PCR reads via MiXCR and lists one record per CDR3 protein. Altogether 600,000 to 650,000 distinct CDR3 sequences are present, about 15% being singletons, with the ten largest covering under 20%. These data also featured in a second study, about T cells in Graves' hyperthyroidism and ophthalmopathy.

The specimen comprised peripheral blood mononuclear cells (PBMCs), sampled at new diagnosis, from a patient treated with antithyroid drugs. Receptor source: a woman in her 30s with Graves disease.

This clonotype came up many times. The chain couples TRBV3-1 to TRBJ1-2; a weak D match, TRBD1 (5 bases). The CDR3 totals 14 residues. The germline CDR1 and CDR2 sequences are LGHDT and YNNKEL (reference sequence). Between the trimmed V and J ends, which lost 1 base and 8 bases, there was a span of 14 bases. The chain's CDR3 is CASSQVGFAGGYTF. The CDR3 DNA is TGTGCCAGCAGCCAAGTCGGGTTTGCAGGGGGCTACACCTTC.

This clonotype came up a few times. The chain combines TRBV7-9 with TRBJ1-3, with D perhaps TRBD1 (6 bases). V gave up 1 base and J gave up 5 bases, with 12 bases separating them. This CDR3 has 15 residues. The V gene's germline CDR1 is SEHNR and CDR2 FQNEAQ (reference sequence). CDR3 amino acids: CASSLGQGRRNTIYF. In nucleotides, the CDR3 is TGTGCCAGCAGCTTAGGCCAGGGGCGGCGAAACACCATATATTTT.

The chain employs TRBV6-1 and TRBJ1-1; D ambiguous. The V gene lost 6 bases and the J gene lost 1 base, with 15 bases spanning the gap. CDR1 is MNHNS and CDR2 is SASEGT in the germline V gene. This CDR3 has 15 residues. CDR3 in DNA: TGTGCCAGCAGCCGACTGGACCTAAGGAACACTGAAGCTTTCTTT. Translated, it gives CASSRLDLRNTEAFF.

This clonotype appeared a few times. The V gene is TRBV29-1, the J gene TRBJ2-7, with a tentative D call TRBD2 (6 bases). Trimming removed 2 bases at V and 0 bases at J, with 20 bases between. This CDR3 has 17 residues. Germline-derived CDR1 and CDR2 are SQVTM and ANQGSEA. In DNA, the CDR3 is TGCAGCGTTGAACTATTTACCTGGGACTCCAGCTCCTACGAGCAGTACTTC. Translating it yields CSVELFTWDSSSYEQYF.

This clonotype was picked up many times. The CDR3 is CASKYGNQPQHF. The CDR3 DNA is TGTGCCAGCAAATACGGCAATCAGCCCCAGCATTTT. V and J are TRBV2 and TRBJ1-5; D uncertain. The CDR3 consists of 12 residues. CDR1 is SNHLY, CDR2 FYNNEI, per germline. The V gene lost 7 bases and the J gene lost 2 bases, with 6 bases spanning the gap.

This rearrangement joins TRBV28 to TRBJ1-5; tentatively, D is TRBD1 (5 bases). The CDR3 runs 14 residues. Trimming stripped 1 base from V and 6 bases from J, with 10 bases between. Germline V CDR1 and CDR2: MDHEN, SYDVKM. The CDR3 region is CASSLSGTGQPQHF. The CDR3 region has the DNA TGTGCCAGCAGTTTATCAGGGACCGGTCAGCCCCAGCATTTT.

With respect to this clonotype: This sequence may be a read error, since a much larger clone differs from it by one base. In this CDR3 the conserved last residue, phenylalanine or tryptophan, is missing, so a read error is likely. The chain is built from TRBV12-3 or TRBV12-4 and TRBJ1-2; weak D call: TRBD1 (6 bases). This CDR3 region has 17 residues. Deletions cut 5 bases from V and 8 bases from J, with 27 bases between. CDR3 region: CASSPTGTQGPQEGYTL. CDR3 nucleotides: TGTGCCAGCAGTCCCACCGGGACACAAGGCCCCCAGGAGGGCTACACCCTC.

This clonotype has at least ten counts. The chain combines TRBV7-2 with TRBJ1-5; D is possibly TRBD1 (6 bases). The CDR3 loop spans 14 amino acids. V dropped 3 bases and J dropped 4 bases, with 10 bases sitting between them. Germline V gives CDR1 SGHTA, CDR2 FQGNSA. The CDR3 is CASSLRGLNQPQHF. The CDR3 coding sequence is TGTGCCAGCAGCTTGAGGGGGTTAAATCAGCCCCAGCATTTT.

This clonotype has ten or more counts. The chain is built from TRBV6-5 and TRBJ1-1, with 8 nucleotides matching TRBD1. Looked up from germline, CDR1 is MNHEY and CDR2 is SVGAGI. V was pared by 0 bases and J by 4 bases, with 7 bases of the junction left unmatched. The CDR3 covers 16 residues. The CDR3 loop is CASSYSSGGRTTEAFF. The CDR3 nucleotides are TGTGCCAGCAGTTACTCCTCAGGGGGCAGGACCACTGAAGCTTTCTTT.

This clonotype was detected ten times or more. The rearrangement uses TRBV29-1 and TRBJ1-2; 8 nucleotides line up with TRBD1. CDR3 length: 12 amino acids. Losses at the gene ends were 7 bases for V and 8 bases for J; bases not matched to a gene: 9. CDR1 is SQVTM, CDR2 ANQGSEA, per germline. CDR3 DNA: TGCAGCGCAACCGGGACAGGCGTAGGCTACACCTTC. Its translation: CSATGTGVGYTF.

This clonotype showed up many times. This chain links TRBV6-1 with TRBJ1-1; 12 nucleotides align to TRBD1. V dropped 9 bases and J dropped 3; count of bases not matched to a gene: 8. The CDR3 has 15 residues. Per the germline V gene, CDR1 is MNHNS and CDR2 is SASEGT. The CDR3 region is CASWDRGRSYTEAFF. CDR3 bases: TGTGCCAGTTGGGACAGGGGGCGTTCATACACTGAAGCTTTCTTT.

The J gene is TRBJ2-5, the V gene TRBV9; 13 bases map to TRBD2. Trimming took 5 bases from V and 7 from J; bases not matched to a gene: 8. This CDR3 has 15 amino acids. From germline, CDR1 is SGDLS and CDR2 YYNGEE. CDR3 sequence reads: CASSPLAGGKWTQYF. The CDR3 bases are TGTGCCAGCAGTCCACTAGCGGGGGGGAAGTGGACCCAGTACTTC.

This clonotype was detected only a few times. This chain connects TRBV28 to TRBJ1-1; 11 bases agree with TRBD1. J was trimmed by 8 bases and V by 6 bases; bases with no gene match: 8. Germline V gene data show CDR1 as MDHEN and CDR2 as SYDVKM. The CDR3 extends over 14 amino acids. The CDR3 is CASRGGQGVMEAFF. In DNA form, the CDR3 reads TGTGCCAGCAGGGGGGGACAGGGGGTTATGGAAGCTTTCTTT.

The rearrangement joins TRBV20-1 to TRBJ2-5; 9 nucleotides line up with TRBD1. The junction had 6 bases not matched to a gene; V was cut back by 2 bases and J by 5 bases. CDR1 is DFQATT, CDR2 SNEGSKA, per germline (reference sequence). This CDR3 region has 14 residues. This CDR3 is CSARPGQGWETQYF. The CDR3 DNA reads TGCAGTGCTAGACCGGGACAGGGATGGGAGACCCAGTACTTC.

In its sample, this clonotype was seen many times. This rearrangement joins TRBV27 to TRBJ1-5, with D unclear. CDR1 and CDR2 (germline): MNHEY, SMNVEV (reference sequence). Trimming removed 3 bases at V and 4 bases at J, with 13 bases between. The CDR3 has 15 residues. The CDR3 sequence: CASSLRVGSNQPQHF. Here the CDR3 DNA reads TGTGCCAGCAGTTTGCGTGTGGGTTCTAATCAGCCCCAGCATTTT.

The sample holds many counts of this clonotype. The chain recombines TRBV29-1 with TRBJ2-7; 7 positions match TRBD1. V lost 7 bases to trimming and J lost 6 bases; unmatched junction nucleotides: 3. The CDR3 runs to 10 residues. Germline V lookup: CDR1 SQVTM, CDR2 ANQGSEA. The CDR3 coding sequence is TGCAGCGCCGGGACAGTCGAGCAGTACTTC. It codes for CSAGTVEQYF.

The table lists this clonotype with many counts. V is TRBV13 and J is TRBJ1-4; TRBD1 might be the D (5 bases). CDR1 is PRHDT, CDR2 FYEKMQ, per germline (reference sequence). Trimming removed 5 bases from V and 8 bases from J, with 9 bases in between. The CDR3 has 12 residues. The chain's CDR3 is CASSKQEEKLFF. The CDR3 DNA reads as TGTGCCAGCAGCAAACAGGAGGAAAAACTGTTTTTT.

This clonotype came up once. The chain combines TRBV20-1 with TRBJ2-1; D possibly corresponds to TRBD2 (6 bases). The CDR3 is 16 residues long. The V and J ends lost 1 base and 0 bases respectively, with 13 bases between them. CDR1 is DFQATT and CDR2 is SNEGSKA in the germline V gene (reference sequence). The CDR3 DNA reads as TGCAGTGCTAGAGTCCTCAGCGGGCTCTCCTACAATGAGCAGTTCTTC. Its translation is CSARVLSGLSYNEQFF.

In its sample, this clonotype was seen many times. The gene calls are TRBV28 and TRBJ1-3; D is unclear. Germline loops: CDR1 MDHEN, CDR2 SYDVKM. This CDR3 comprises 14 residues. V shed 6 bases and J shed 1 base, with 10 bases lying between them. The CDR3 region is CASRIGISGNTIYF. CDR3 coding DNA: TGTGCCAGCAGGATTGGAATTTCTGGAAACACCATATATTTT.

This clonotype occurred a few times. The chain joins TRBV10-2 to TRBJ2-3; 10 nucleotides agree with TRBD2. CDR3 length: 13 residues. Germline V lookup: CDR1 WSHSY, CDR2 SAAADI. V dropped 10 bases and J dropped 4; count of bases not matched to a gene: 5. CDR3: CATLLAGADTQYF. The CDR3 nucleotides read TGCGCCACCCTTCTAGCGGGAGCAGATACGCAGTATTTT.

The chain uses TRBV14 and TRBJ1-5; 9 bases line up with TRBD1. Losses at the gene ends were 4 bases for V and 3 bases for J; bases not matched to a gene: 16. The CDR3 is 19 residues long. From germline, CDR1 is SGHDN and CDR2 FVKESK. CDR3 DNA: TGTGCCAGCAGCCCCCGGACAGGGGTTAACCTTATTTCCAATCAGCCCCAGCATTTT. Protein: CASSPRTGVNLISNQPQHF.

This clonotype has only a few counts. The rearrangement links TRBV9 to TRBJ1-1; no reliable D call. Between the trimmed V and J ends, which lost 0 bases and 4 bases, there was a span of 10 bases. CDR3 length: 14 amino acids. Germline-derived CDR1 and CDR2 are SGDLS and YYNGEE. The CDR3 bases are TGTGCCAGCAGCGTAGGTGACGCTGGCACTGAAGCTTTCTTT. Translated: CASSVGDAGTEAFF.

This clonotype was counted ten times or more. The chain employs TRBV11-2 and TRBJ2-2; no clear D gene. This CDR3 is built from 14 residues. CDR1 and CDR2 (germline): SGHAT, FQNNGV. Trimming took 2 bases from V and 5 from J, leaving 9 bases between them. The CDR3 DNA follows: TGTGCCAGCAGCTTATTCGAGCGAACCGGGGAGCTGTTTTTT. It yields the protein CASSLFERTGELFF.